Listed here are 11 T cell receptor beta chains from one sample, sequenced in a study of early T cells in non-severe SARS-CoV-2 infection. TCRdb fed the 5' RACE reads into MiXCR, producing one record per CDR3 protein. The data show under 85,000 distinct CDR3 sequences, with 14% seen just once and 9.5% to 13% held by the top ten. The sequenced sample was whole blood. These receptors were collected from an adult who was a healthcare worker with PCR-confirmed SARS-CoV-2 infection or an uninfected control (not recorded which).

V gene TRBV6-2 or TRBV6-3 combines with J gene TRBJ2-1; D might be TRBD2 (6 bases). The V and J ends lost 10 bases and 6 bases respectively, with 16 bases between them. This CDR3 has 13 residues. Germline CDR1 reads MNHEY; CDR2 reads SVGEGT. The CDR3 DNA is TGTGCCACCCATTGGGCGGGGTTCAATGAGCAGTTCTTC. Translation gives CATHWAGFNEQFF.

The gene calls are TRBV2 and TRBJ2-6; tentatively, D is TRBD1 (6 bases). CDR1 is SNHLY, CDR2 FYNNEI, per germline. The length of the CDR3 is 16 residues. The V end lost 8 bases, the J end lost 2 bases, and 16 bases lay between the germline ends. As DNA, the CDR3 is TGTGCCAGCGTTCTACAGGGTTCCGCTGGGGCCAACGTCCTGACTTTC. It yields the protein CASVLQGSAGANVLTF.

The chain is built from TRBV19 and TRBJ1-5; TRBD1 agrees at 10 bases. V shed 3 bases, J shed 5 bases, and the junction held 4 bases outside the gene matches. The germline gives CDR1 LNHDA, CDR2 SQIVND (reference sequence). The CDR3 totals 15 residues. The CDR3 bases are TGTGCCAGTAGTATGGGACAGGGGCATTATCAGCCCCAGCATTTT. Its protein product is CASSMGQGHYQPQHF.

This clonotype was recorded at least ten times. The chain joins TRBV25-1 to TRBJ2-7; D tentatively reads TRBD1 or TRBD2 (5 bases each). V lost 7 bases and J lost 2, with 6 bases in between. Germline lookup yields CDR1 MGHDK and CDR2 SYGVNS. The CDR3 runs 11 residues. The CDR3 DNA sequence: TGTGCCAGCAAGGGACCCTACGAGCAGTACTTC. This translates into CASKGPYEQYF.

This clonotype has a handful of counts. The chain links TRBV28 to TRBJ1-3, with D uncertain. The CDR3 runs to 15 residues. The ends were cut back, 2 bases at V and 0 bases at J, with 8 bases in the middle. The V gene's germline CDR1 is MDHEN and CDR2 SYDVKM. The CDR3 region is CASSLPGSSGNTIYF. The CDR3 DNA is TGTGCCAGCAGTTTACCTGGAAGCTCTGGAAACACCATATATTTT.

This clonotype was recorded a few times. The J gene is TRBJ2-3, the V gene TRBV7-6, with D perhaps given as TRBD1 or TRBD2 (5 bases each). V lost 3 bases to trimming and J lost 0 bases, with 10 bases between them. The germline gives CDR1 SGHVS, CDR2 FNYEAQ. The CDR3 runs 15 residues. The CDR3 is CASSFGTGSTDTQYF. The DNA of the CDR3 is TGTGCCAGCAGCTTTGGGACGGGTAGCACAGATACGCAGTATTTT. The whole variable domain, filled in from reference TRBV7-6 and TRBJ2-3, reads GAGVSQSPRYKVTKRGQDVALRCDPISGHVSLYWYRQALGQGPEFLTYFNYEAQQDKSGLPNDRFSAERPEGSISTLTIQRTEQRDSAMYRCASSFGTGSTDTQYFGPGTRLTVL.

J is TRBJ2-7 and V is TRBV5-6, with D uncertain. The CDR3 has 11 amino acids. Germline values: CDR1 SGHDT, CDR2 YYEEEE. V lost 4 bases to trimming and J lost 6 bases, with 8 bases between them. Written as DNA, the CDR3 is TGTGCCAGCAGCGGCAGAGCCGAGCAGTACTTC. As protein: CASSGRAEQYF.

This clonotype was recorded many times. This chain uses TRBV20-1 with TRBJ2-5; D gene uncertain. Germline CDR1 DFQATT, CDR2 SNEGSKA (reference sequence). The CDR3 is 13 amino acids. Trimming left V 6 bases short and J 1 base short, with 12 bases between. This chain's CDR3 is CSARPKRQETQYF. The CDR3 DNA follows: TGCAGTGCCCGCCCGAAACGCCAAGAGACCCAGTACTTC.

This clonotype was detected only a few times. The gene calls are TRBV20-1 and TRBJ2-3; 9 bases fit TRBD1. The CDR3 loop spans 14 amino acids. Per germline, CDR1 DFQATT and CDR2 SNEGSKA (reference sequence). Trimming removed 5 bases from V and 4 bases from J; junction bases left unmatched: 7. The CDR3 DNA is TGCAGTGCTCCCGGGACAGGGATGGCAGATACGCAGTATTTT. Translated, it gives CSAPGTGMADTQYF.

The CDR3 coding sequence is TGTGCCAGCAGTTACGAGACGGCTTACGAGCAGTACTTC. It encodes CASSYETAYEQYF. The rearrangement joins TRBV6-2 or TRBV6-3 to TRBJ2-7; no clear D gene. The germline V gene has CDR1 MNHEY and CDR2 SVGEGT. CDR3 length: 13 residues. With 2 bases removed from V and 4 bases from J, the gap between germline ends came to 9 bases.

This clonotype was picked up a small number of times. J is TRBJ2-7 and V is TRBV12-3 or TRBV12-4; D might be TRBD1 (6 bases). The CDR3 has 14 residues. The germline V and J ends were trimmed by 6 bases and 4 bases, with 16 bases remaining between them. The CDR3 spells CASRPPGQIYEQYF. The CDR3 coding sequence is TGTGCCAGCAGGCCGCCGGGACAAATTTACGAGCAGTACTTC.